This T cell receptor beta chain was obtained from a study of shared clonotypes between healthy human individuals. V was clipped by 6 bases and J by 0 bases, with 10 bases between them. Germline lookup yields CDR1 SGHDN and CDR2 FVKESK. The CDR3 is 14 residues long. Genomic DNA of every subset was divided equally among multiple immunoSEQ plates. Per the authors' pipeline: For the immunoSEQ data, sequences were junction-only without quality scores, so filtering differed. Only in-frame clones appear in the TCRdb table, and some are missing; sequencing was by immunoSEQ multiplex PCR. D and trimming were read from the DNA, whereas the V and J calls and clone size are those reported in that table. This table has about 2.3 million clones, more than 85% appearing once.

The receptor's source is a man younger than 30 in good health. Some clones in this sample may be carry-over from other donors' samples. The rearrangement joins TRBV14 to TRBJ2-3, with D uncertain. Sequenced input: naive CD4+ T cells from PBMCs. Sample subset: CD45RA+ positively selected. The CDR3 DNA follows: TGTGCCAGCAGGGCCCTAGTCAGCACAGATACGCAGTATTTT. It codes for CASRALVSTDTQYF. Complete variable domain (other parts from reference TRBV14 and TRBJ2-3): EAGVTQFPSHSVIEKGQTVTLRCDPISGHDNLYWYRRVMGKEIKFLLHFVKESKQDESGMPNNRFLAERTGGTYSTLKVQPAELEDSGVYFCASRALVSTDTQYFGPGTRLTVL.